This is a list of T cell receptor beta chains from one sample in a study of T cells in Graves' hyperthyroidism and ophthalmopathy. Via MiXCR, TCRdb re-called the multiplex PCR reads, giving one row per CDR3 protein. The data hold over 700,000 distinct CDR3 sequences, with 35% observed a single time. Material for sequencing was blood. The source is a middle-aged woman with Graves' hyperthyroidism. The conserved cysteine and the conserved F or W are not part of the CDR3 here.

TRBJ2-7,TRBV4-3,ASSQARSSYEQY
TRBJ1-5,TRBV6-5,ASTLRSWGNQPQH
TRBJ1-5,TRBV19,ASSIQGQFNQPQH
TRBJ2-3,TRBV4-3,ASSSRRSSGTDTQY
TRBJ1-5,TRBV7-2,ASSLGSRQPQH
TRBJ2-7,TRBV4-1,ASSPYGADPYEQY
TRBJ1-2,TRBV6-5,ASQTGDRGYT
TRBJ1-1,TRBV5-6,ASSPGDLNTEAF
TRBJ1-5,TRBV19,ASSIDEEPQH
TRBJ2-7,TRBV20-1,SATMGGSYEQY
TRBJ1-5,TRBV12-5,ASGLTRDLVPQH
TRBJ2-2,TRBV6-2/TRBV6-3,ASFRDRDGELF
TRBJ2-6,TRBV10-3,AIMSASGDNVLT
TRBJ2-5,TRBV12-3/TRBV12-4,ASSLQGGGETQY
TRBJ1-4,TRBV11-2,ASSLGRGQGATNEKLF
TRBJ1-6,TRBV12-3/TRBV12-4,ASSLRIGNSPLH
TRBJ2-5,TRBV20-1,SARVGGPETQY
TRBJ1-3,TRBV6-5,ASNFAIPTSGNTIY
TRBJ2-2,TRBV20-1,SARTGSGANVLTFGAGTGELF
TRBJ1-4,TRBV14,AGSQDHRGRNEKLF
TRBJ1-2,TRBV9,ASSDSGTGGNPYGYT
TRBJ2-7,TRBV19,ASSIRGSVYEQY
TRBJ2-5,TRBV20-1,SAMVAGFQETQY
TRBJ1-1,TRBV7-9,ASSWIIKGPLGTEAF
TRBJ2-2,TRBV10-3,AISESGGSTGELF
TRBJ2-5,TRBV11-1,ASSPARLAGLGFSVKTQY
TRBJ2-5,TRBV19,ASSDQARETQY
TRBJ1-5,TRBV29-1,SVEEGAGGAQH
TRBJ2-7,TRBV10-3,AISESRGKNEQY
TRBJ2-2,TRBV5-4,ASSSGFANTGELF
TRBJ2-7,TRBV10-3,AISGQGAKEQY
TRBJ2-5,TRBV7-2,ASSGGGAGRETQY
TRBJ1-5,TRBV2,ASRAQLGTGGNQPQH
TRBJ2-5,TRBV4-3,ASSQTSWASGGLETQY
TRBJ1-2,TRBV6-1,ASSLTVTNYGYT
TRBJ2-5,TRBV7-3,ASSRRGGTQY
TRBJ1-2,TRBV20-1,SAREGIGTYYGYT
TRBJ2-4,TRBV20-1,SARDRDKNIQY
TRBJ1-1,TRBV14,ASSQGYGFTEAF
TRBJ2-3,TRBV25-1,AAGAERDTQY
TRBJ2-5,TRBV20-1,SVKGLAGKETQY
TRBJ2-6,TRBV7-9,ASSLYYLASGANVLT
TRBJ2-7,TRBV20-1,SARAPPGRGRTYEQY
TRBJ1-1,TRBV6-5,ASMQFNTEAF
TRBJ1-2,TRBV5-1,ASSLPDRGSSYT
TRBJ1-2,TRBV7-2,ASSQAAARDGYT
TRBJ2-1,TRBV7-2,ASSLSGGRAENEQF
TRBJ1-3,TRBV20-1,SASPGFGNTIY
TRBJ1-1,TRBV9,ASSPPGTGTEAF
TRBJ1-6,TRBV7-8,ASSLGQGPYNSPLH
TRBJ1-1,TRBV29-1,SGLAGQMNTEAF
TRBJ1-4,TRBV6-5,ASSSWTTGNNEKLF
TRBJ2-1,TRBV7-9,ASSPGASYNEQF
-,TRBV20-1,SARDAIAGPYNEQF